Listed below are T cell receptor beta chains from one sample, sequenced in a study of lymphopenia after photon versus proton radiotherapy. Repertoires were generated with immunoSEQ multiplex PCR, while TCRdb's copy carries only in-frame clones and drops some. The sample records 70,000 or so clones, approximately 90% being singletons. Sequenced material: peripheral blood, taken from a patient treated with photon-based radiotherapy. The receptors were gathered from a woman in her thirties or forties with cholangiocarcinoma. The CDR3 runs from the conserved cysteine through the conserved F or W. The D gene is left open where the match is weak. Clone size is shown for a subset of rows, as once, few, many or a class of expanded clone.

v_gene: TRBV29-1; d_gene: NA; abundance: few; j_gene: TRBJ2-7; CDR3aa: CSVEAGRSYEQYF; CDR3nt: TGCAGCGTTGAGGCCGGGAGATCCTACGAGCAGTACTTC
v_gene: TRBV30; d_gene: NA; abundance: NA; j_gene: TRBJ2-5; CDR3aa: CAWDSQETQYF; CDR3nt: TGTGCCTGGGACAGTCAAGAGACCCAGTACTTC
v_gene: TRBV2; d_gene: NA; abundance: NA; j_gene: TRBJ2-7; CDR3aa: CASSEENSEVEQYF; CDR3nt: TGTGCCAGCAGTGAAGAGAACTCAGAGGTCGAGCAGTACTTC
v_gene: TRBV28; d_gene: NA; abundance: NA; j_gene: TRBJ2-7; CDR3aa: CATGRSGGNLGEQYF; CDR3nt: TGTGCCACCGGTCGTTCGGGGGGCAATCTCGGCGAGCAGTACTTC
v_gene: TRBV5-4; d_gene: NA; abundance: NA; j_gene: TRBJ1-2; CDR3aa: CASSPPGFGDYGYTF; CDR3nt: TGTGCCAGCAGCCCCCCGGGCTTCGGGGACTATGGCTACACCTTC
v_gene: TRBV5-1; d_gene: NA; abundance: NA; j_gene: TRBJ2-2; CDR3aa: CASSRSYTGELFF; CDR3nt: TGCGCCAGCAGCCGGTCCTACACCGGGGAGCTGTTTTTT
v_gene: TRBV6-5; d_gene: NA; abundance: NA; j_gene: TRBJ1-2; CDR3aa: CASIPTQGSHGYTF; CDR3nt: TGTGCCAGCATCCCAACCCAGGGTTCTCATGGCTACACCTTC
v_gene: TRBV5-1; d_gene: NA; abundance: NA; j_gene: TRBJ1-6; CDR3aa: CASSLDAGSSYNSPLHF; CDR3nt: TGCGCCAGCAGCTTGGATGCTGGGAGCTCCTATAATTCACCCCTCCACTTT
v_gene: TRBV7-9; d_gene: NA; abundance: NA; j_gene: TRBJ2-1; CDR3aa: CATGGQPYNEQFF; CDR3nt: TGTGCCACCGGAGGACAGCCCTACAATGAGCAGTTCTTC
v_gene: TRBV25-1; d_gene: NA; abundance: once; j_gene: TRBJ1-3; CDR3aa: CASSDWSRERTGNTIYF; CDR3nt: TGTGCCAGCAGTGATTGGAGCAGGGAGAGGACTGGAAACACCATATATTTT
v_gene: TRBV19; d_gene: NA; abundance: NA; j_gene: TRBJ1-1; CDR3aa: CASSIRGNTEAFF; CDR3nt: TGTGCCAGTAGTATAAGGGGGAACACTGAAGCTTTCTTT
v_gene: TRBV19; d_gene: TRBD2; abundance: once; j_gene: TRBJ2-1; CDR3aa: CASSQSGLARHEQFF; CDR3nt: TGTGCCAGTAGTCAGTCGGGACTAGCCCGCCATGAGCAGTTCTTC
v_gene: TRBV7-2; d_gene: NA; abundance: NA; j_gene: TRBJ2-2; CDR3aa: CASSPQTGELFF; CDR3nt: TGTGCCAGCAGCCCGCAAACCGGGGAGCTGTTTTTT
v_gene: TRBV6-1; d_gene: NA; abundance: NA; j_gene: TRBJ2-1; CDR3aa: CASILLFGANEQFF; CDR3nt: TGTGCCAGCATTTTACTTTTTGGGGCCAATGAGCAGTTCTTC
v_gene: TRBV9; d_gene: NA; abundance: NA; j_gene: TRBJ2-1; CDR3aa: CASSPSAGSPYNEQFF; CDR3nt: TGTGCCAGCAGCCCCTCCGCCGGGAGCCCCTACAATGAGCAGTTCTTC
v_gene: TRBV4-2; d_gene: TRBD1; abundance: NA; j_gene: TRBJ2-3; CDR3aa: CASSQVEGQVTDTQYF; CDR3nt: TGTGCCAGCAGCCAAGTTGAGGGACAGGTAACAGATACGCAGTATTTT
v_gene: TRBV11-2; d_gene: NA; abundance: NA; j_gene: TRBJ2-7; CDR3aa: CASSLGFSGVSYEQYF; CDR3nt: TGTGCCAGCAGCTTAGGTTTTAGCGGTGTTTCCTACGAGCAGTACTTC
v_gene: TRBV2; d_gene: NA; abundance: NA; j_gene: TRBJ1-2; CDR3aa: CASRGTGQEYGYTF; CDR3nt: TGTGCCAGCAGGGGGACGGGGCAGGAGTATGGCTACACCTTC
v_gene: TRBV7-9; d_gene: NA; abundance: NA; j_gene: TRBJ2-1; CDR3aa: CASSSQEGYNGQFF; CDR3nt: TGTGCCAGCAGTTCACAGGAGGGGTACAATGGGCAGTTCTTC
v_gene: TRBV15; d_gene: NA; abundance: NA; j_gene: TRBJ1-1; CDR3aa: CATSRGGTVHEAFF; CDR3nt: TGTGCCACCAGCAGAGGAGGGACGGTACATGAAGCTTTCTTT
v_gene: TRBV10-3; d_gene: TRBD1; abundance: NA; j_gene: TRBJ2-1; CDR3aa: CAISRDRELYEQFF; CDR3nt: TGTGCCATCAGTAGGGACAGGGAGTTGTATGAGCAGTTCTTC
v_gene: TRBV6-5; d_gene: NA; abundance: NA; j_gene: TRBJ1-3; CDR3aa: CASTTPTVPGNTIYF; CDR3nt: TGTGCCAGCACCACCCCGACAGTCCCTGGAAACACCATATATTTT